The source of this TCR beta chain is a study of T cells after yellow fever vaccination. Template switching with 5'RACE generated the TCR cDNA and added a universal primer site and UMIs. From the 5' RACE reads, TCRdb called clonotypes with MiXCR, one entry per CDR3 protein. Of hundreds of thousands of distinct CDR3 sequences listed, 7.5% to 9% are singletons. This clonotype was counted between two and nine times. The CDR3 spans 11 residues. Germline lookup yields CDR1 SNHLY and CDR2 FYNNEI. V shed 4 bases and J shed 12 bases, with 10 bases lying between them. The sequence came from a man aged 18-30 years who received the YFV17D yellow fever vaccine. V usage is TRBV2 and J usage is TRBJ2-1; possible D gene TRBD1, 6 bases. Sequenced material: CD4+ T cells sorted from PBMCs, taken 5 days after the yellow fever booster vaccination. The CDR3 here is CASSVDRTQFF. For the CDR3, the DNA is TGTGCCAGCAGTGTCGACAGGACGCAGTTCTTC. The full variable domain, rest sourced from reference TRBV2 and TRBJ2-1, is EPEVTQTPSHQVTQMGQEVILRCVPISNHLYFYWYRQILGQKVEFLVSFYNNEISEKSEIFDDQFSVERPDGSNFTLKIRSTKLEDSAMYFCASSVDRTQFFGPGTRLTVL.